The 32 T cell receptor beta chains in this list originate from one sample, sequenced in a study of T cells in women clearing cervical HPV infection. Sequencing used immunoSEQ multiplex PCR; TCRdb keeps in-frame clones, though not all of them. This specimen shows some 25,000 clones; the ten leading clones hold 5% to 8.5%. Sequencing used blood buffy coat. The receptors stem from a woman between 18 and 69 years old with a cervical HPV16 infection that either progressed to CIN3+ or cleared (not recorded which).

Notes on this clone: Read data end 3 residues before the CDR3 end; the end is taken from the germline J gene. V gene TRBV30 combines with J gene TRBJ1-1; D ambiguous. Germline loops: CDR1 GTSNPN, CDR2 SVGIG (reference sequence). V lost 1 base and J lost 3, with 6 bases in between. The CDR3 runs to 12 residues. CDR3 sequence: CAWSAQYTEAFF. CDR3 bases read: TGTGCCTGGAGTGCCCAATACACTGAA.

Note on this clone: The CDR3 extends 3 residues past the end of the read, so its final part is completed from the germline J gene. The chain uses TRBV2 and TRBJ1-2; TRBD1 aligns across 7 bases. Germline lookup yields CDR1 SNHLY and CDR2 FYNNEI. CDR3 size: 15 residues. J was trimmed by 3 bases and V by 6 bases; bases with no gene match: 10. CDR3 bases read: TGTGCCAGCAGGCCGGGACAGTATAATTACTATGGC. This gives the protein CASRPGQYNYYG. The entire CDR3 protein reads CASRPGQYNYYGYTF.

To note about this clone: Read coverage stops 3 residues before the CDR3 terminus; the germline J gene supplies the remainder. V and J are TRBV6-1 and TRBJ1-1; D gene unclear. Germline lookup yields CDR1 MNHNS and CDR2 SASEGT. V lost 0 bases and J 3 bases, leaving 11 bases between the germline ends. This CDR3 region has 15 residues. CDR3 region: CASSEARGGHTEAFF. The DNA read from the CDR3 is TGTGCCAGCAGTGAAGCGCGGGGTGGTCACACTGAA.

Turning to this clone: Read coverage stops 3 residues before the CDR3 terminus; the germline J gene supplies the remainder. This chain connects TRBV7-9 to TRBJ2-3; D is unclear. The V and J ends lost 4 bases and 2 bases respectively, with 10 bases between them. From germline, CDR1 is SEHNR and CDR2 FQNEAQ (reference sequence). There are 14 residues in the CDR3. The CDR3 DNA, read in part, is TGTGCCAGCAGCTCGACTCGAACCACAGATACG. This codes for CASSSTRTTDT. The complete CDR3 sequence is CASSSTRTTDTQYF.

Regarding this clone: Read data end 3 residues before the CDR3 end; the end is taken from the germline J gene. The chain employs TRBV12-3 or TRBV12-4 and TRBJ2-1; 13 nucleotides match TRBD2. The trim removed 8 bases at V and 4 bases at J, leaving 2 bases unmatched. CDR3 size: 14 residues. Incomplete CDR3 DNA: TGTGCCAGCGGACTAGCGGGGGAATACAATGAG. Amino acid sequence: CASGLAGEYNE. The complete CDR3 reads CASGLAGEYNEQFF.

To note about this clone: A junction end diverges from the germline sequence, so it may reflect a read error. The read comes to an end 3 residues before the CDR3 does, leaving the germline J gene to fill in the end. The J gene is TRBJ2-7, the V gene TRBV7-7; 11 nucleotides align to TRBD1. Germline values: CDR1 SSHAT, CDR2 FNYEAQ (reference sequence). CDR3 length: 15 residues. The CDR3 is CASSLGQGAGYEQYF. Incomplete CDR3 DNA: TGTGCTAGCAGCTTAGGACAGGGGGCAGGCTACGAG.

Remarks on this clone: Coverage ceases 3 residues before the CDR3 finishes, and the germline J gene fills in the end. The chain employs TRBV5-1 and TRBJ2-7; 9 positions match TRBD1. Germline values: CDR1 SGHRS, CDR2 YFSETQ. With 4 bases clipped from V and 5 bases from J, the junction kept 1 base outside the gene matches. This CDR3 has 12 amino acids. The CDR3: CASSRTGDEQYF. CDR3 DNA (partial): TGCGCCAGCAGCAGGACAGGGGACGAG.

Concerning this clone itself: The read stops 3 residues short of the end of the CDR3; the missing end is completed from the germline J gene. V is TRBV30 and J is TRBJ1-1; the D is unclear. Germline loops: CDR1 GTSNPN, CDR2 SVGIG (reference sequence). This CDR3 is 15 amino acids long. V was clipped by 1 base and J by 5 bases, with 17 bases between them. The sequenced CDR3 bases are TGTGCCTGGAGTGACCAGACCTACGGGTCGACTGAA. It translates to CAWSDQTYGSTE. The entire CDR3 protein is CAWSDQTYGSTEAFF.

With respect to this clone: From the germline J gene comes the end of the CDR3, since the read stops 3 residues before it. The genes are TRBV4-1 and TRBJ2-7; D is perhaps TRBD1 (6 bases). CDR3 length: 15 amino acids. Trimming left V 2 bases short and J 2 bases short, with 13 bases between. Germline V gives CDR1 MGHRA, CDR2 YSYEKL. This CDR3 is CASSQRTVFPYEQYF. CDR3 bases read: TGCGCCAGCAGCCAAAGGACAGTTTTTCCCTACGAG.

Notes on this clone: One junction end disagrees with the germline gene, perhaps due to a read error. The CDR3 protein is CASSPPPRPNTDAFF. The CDR3 bases that were read are TGTGCCAGCAGCCCGCCCCCCAGGCCGAACACTGAC. The chain joins TRBV7-8 to TRBJ1-1, with D uncertain. Read data end 3 residues before the CDR3 end; the end is taken from the germline J gene. This CDR3 region has 15 residues. The germline gives CDR1 SGHVS, CDR2 FQNEAQ.

About this clone: Read coverage stops 3 residues before the CDR3 terminus; the germline J gene supplies the remainder. V and J are TRBV19 and TRBJ1-2; 9 bases agree with TRBD1. The junction had 6 bases not matched to a gene; V was cut back by 5 bases and J by 2 bases. Germline CDR1 is LNHDA and CDR2 is SQIVND (reference sequence). The CDR3 loop spans 15 amino acids. Here the CDR3 reads CASSHLGQGNYGYTF. The CDR3 bases that were read are TGTGCCAGTAGTCACTTGGGACAGGGAAACTATGGC. Variable domain in full (rest from reference TRBV19 and TRBJ1-2): DGGITQSPKYLFRKEGQNVTLSCEQNLNHDAMYWYRQDPGQGLRLIYYSQIVNDFQKGDIAEGYSVSREKKESFPLTVTSAQKNPTAFYLCASSHLGQGNYGYTFGSGTRLTVV.

A remark on this clone: From the germline J gene comes the end of the CDR3, since the read stops 3 residues before it. The J gene is TRBJ2-5, the V gene TRBV20-1, with a weak D call TRBD2 (6 bases). The CDR3 extends over 18 amino acids. V lost 4 bases and J lost 2, with 26 bases in between. Germline V lookup: CDR1 DFQATT, CDR2 SNEGSKA (reference sequence). The CDR3 loop reads CSATTSGGRTTNQETQYF. The CDR3 DNA, read in part, is TGCAGTGCTACCACTTCTGGTGGCAGGACTACCAATCAAGAGACC.

Notes on this clone: The read stops 3 residues short of the end of the CDR3; the missing end is completed from the germline J gene. The chain couples TRBV6-1 to TRBJ2-3; the D is unclear. The germline V gene has CDR1 MNHNS and CDR2 SASEGT. The CDR3 runs to 13 residues. CDR3 amino acids: CASSVAGEQPQYF. Incomplete CDR3 DNA: TGTGCCAGCAGTGTAGCAGGAGAACAGCCG.

With regard to this clone: The CDR3 goes on 3 residues after the read ends, and that part is filled in from the germline J gene. The chain joins TRBV7-6 to TRBJ1-2, with 7 bases fitting TRBD1. V lost 2 bases, J lost 4 bases, and 10 bases stayed unmatched. The CDR3 contains 16 residues. CDR1 is SGHVS and CDR2 is FNYEAQ in the germline V gene. The CDR3 loop is CASSLQGTDTAYGYTF. Partial CDR3 DNA: TGTGCCAGCAGCTTACAGGGGACAGACACAGCCTATGGC.

Of note for this clone: From the germline J gene comes the end of the CDR3, since the read stops 3 residues before it. The J gene is TRBJ2-7, the V gene TRBV5-4; 9 bases map to TRBD2. The CDR3 spans 15 residues. V gave up 4 bases and J gave up 2 bases; unmatched junction bases: 7. Germline V lookup: CDR1 SGHNT, CDR2 YYREEE (reference sequence). This chain's CDR3 is CASSRGGLAPYEQYF. Incomplete CDR3 DNA: TGTGCCAGCAGCCGTGGAGGACTAGCGCCCTACGAG. Variable domain in full (rest from reference TRBV5-4 and TRBJ2-7): ETGVTQSPTHLIKTRGQQVTLRCSSQSGHNTVSWYQQALGQGPQFIFQYYREEENGRGNFPPRFSGLQFPNYSSELNVNALELDDSALYLCASSRGGLAPYEQYFGPGTRLTVT.

As regards this clone: From the germline J gene comes the end of the CDR3, since the read stops 3 residues before it. V gene TRBV5-5 combines with J gene TRBJ2-3, with 7 bases lining up with TRBD1. The CDR3 has 14 residues. Germline-derived CDR1 and CDR2 are SGHKS and YYEKEE (reference sequence). This CDR3 is CASSLMGQKETQYF. The covered CDR3 bases are TGTGCCAGCAGCTTGATGGGACAGAAAGAGACG.

A remark on this clone: The read ends 3 residues early relative to the CDR3; the germline J gene fills the gap. This rearrangement joins TRBV20-1 to TRBJ2-3; TRBD2 might be the D (7 bases). Germline values: CDR1 DFQATT, CDR2 SNEGSKA (reference sequence). This CDR3 is built from 16 residues. V was trimmed by 4 bases and J by 2 bases, leaving 19 bases between them. The part of the CDR3 DNA that was read is TGCAGTGCTACCCCGAATAGGGGGAGGGCCACAGATACG. Translation gives CSATPNRGRATDT. The full CDR3 protein is CSATPNRGRATDTQYF.

A remark on this clone: Read sequence stops 3 residues before the CDR3 end, and the germline J gene provides the missing end. The rearrangement links TRBV5-5 to TRBJ2-3; no clear D gene. The germline gives CDR1 SGHKS, CDR2 YYEKEE (reference sequence). Between the trimmed V and J ends, which lost 2 bases and 3 bases, there was a span of 13 bases. This CDR3 region has 15 residues. CDR3 in amino acids: CASSLGLFLTDTQYF. CDR3 DNA, as far as it was read: TGTGCCAGCAGCTTAGGTCTTTTCCTGACAGATACG.

Points on this clone: The read terminates 3 residues ahead of where the CDR3 ends, so the germline J gene completes it. The chain uses TRBV18 and TRBJ2-7; 16 nucleotides agree with TRBD2. The CDR3 length is 17 residues. Germline V gene data show CDR1 as KGHSH and CDR2 as LQKENI. V was clipped by 1 base and J by 5 bases; unmatched bases: 5. This CDR3 is CASSPLGTSGRAHEQYF. CDR3 bases read: TGTGCCAGCTCACCACTGGGGACTAGCGGGAGGGCCCACGAG.

Note on this clone: Read coverage stops 3 residues before the CDR3 terminus; the germline J gene supplies the remainder. The V and J genes are TRBV2 and TRBJ2-2, with 8 bases aligning to TRBD1. The V and J ends lost 5 bases and 7 bases, in that order; junction bases with no gene match: 6. Looked up from germline, CDR1 is SNHLY and CDR2 is FYNNEI. The length of the CDR3 is 14 residues. This CDR3 is CASSRDRGGGELFF. CDR3 DNA, as far as it was read: TGTGCCAGCAGTCGCGACAGGGGAGGCGGGGAG.

Points on this clone: The read gets to within 3 residues of the CDR3 end, and the germline J gene fills in the rest. V is TRBV18 and J is TRBJ2-3; the D is unclear. The CDR3 sequence is 12 residues long. The germline CDR1 and CDR2 sequences are KGHSH and LQKENI. The V end lost 3 bases, the J end lost 6 bases, and 7 bases lay between the germline ends. The part of the CDR3 DNA that was read is TGTGCCAGCTCACCGACACGGGATACG. Its protein is CASSPTRDT. The CDR3, in full, reads CASSPTRDTQYF. Using reference TRBV18 and TRBJ2-3 for the parts outside the CDR3, the full variable domain is NAGVMQNPRHLVRRRGQEARLRCSPMKGHSHVYWYRQLPEEGLKFMVYLQKENIIDESGMPKERFSAEFPKEGPSILRIQQVVRGDSAAYFCASSPTRDTQYFGPGTRLTVL.

Concerning this clone itself: Coverage ceases 3 residues before the CDR3 finishes, and the germline J gene fills in the end. This chain uses TRBV18 with TRBJ2-3; 7 positions agree with TRBD2. V was pared by 0 bases and J by 4 bases, with 13 bases of the junction left unmatched. The CDR3 runs to 18 residues. Germline V CDR1 and CDR2: KGHSH, LQKENI. The CDR3 reads CASSPPMVAGESPDTQYF. The CDR3 DNA, read in part, is TGTGCCAGCTCACCACCTATGGTGGCGGGAGAATCCCCAGATACG. Full variable domain (outside the CDR3, taken from reference TRBV18 and TRBJ2-3): NAGVMQNPRHLVRRRGQEARLRCSPMKGHSHVYWYRQLPEEGLKFMVYLQKENIIDESGMPKERFSAEFPKEGPSILRIQQVVRGDSAAYFCASSPPMVAGESPDTQYFGPGTRLTVL.

As for this clone: Read coverage stops 3 residues before the CDR3 terminus; the germline J gene supplies the remainder. The chain employs TRBV5-1 and TRBJ2-3, with D perhaps TRBD1 (6 bases). Germline V gene lookup returns CDR1 SGHRS and CDR2 YFSETQ. The CDR3 length is 14 residues. CDR3 protein: CASSFQGIQETQYF. Incomplete CDR3 DNA: TGCGCCAGCAGCTTCCAGGGGATTCAAGAGACG.

Remarks on this clone: The CDR3 goes on 3 residues after the read ends, and that part is filled in from the germline J gene. The gene calls are TRBV10-1 and TRBJ2-1; no clear D gene. The CDR3 runs 9 residues. Germline V gives CDR1 WNHNN, CDR2 SYGVQD (reference sequence). Trimming took off 7 bases at V and 9 bases at J, with 4 bases between the two ends. Incomplete CDR3 DNA: TGCGCCAGCATTAGTGAG. Its protein is CASISE. The CDR3 in full is CASISEQFF.

A remark on this clone: Coverage ceases 3 residues before the CDR3 finishes, and the germline J gene fills in the end. The chain uses TRBV28 and TRBJ2-2; D gene ambiguous. Germline V lookup: CDR1 MDHEN, CDR2 SYDVKM. V gave up 3 bases and J gave up 1 base, with 6 bases separating them. The CDR3 is made up of 14 amino acids. CDR3 region: CASSLAGNTGELFF. The DNA read from the CDR3 is TGTGCCAGCAGTTTGGCAGGGAACACCGGGGAG.

A remark on this clone: The read terminates 3 residues ahead of where the CDR3 ends, so the germline J gene completes it. This chain joins TRBV19 and TRBJ1-1; 7 nucleotides line up with TRBD1. The ends lost 9 bases at V and 4 bases at J; junction bases unmatched: 8. The CDR3 is 13 residues long. The germline CDR1 and CDR2 sequences are LNHDA and SQIVND (reference sequence). This CDR3 is CASARTGTTEAFF. CDR3 bases read: TGTGCCAGCGCCCGGACAGGAACCACTGAA.

As regards this clone: The read is 3 residues too short to cover the CDR3 end, so that end is filled in from the germline J gene. The V and J genes are TRBV30 and TRBJ2-2; D not certain. Looked up from germline, CDR1 is GTSNPN and CDR2 is SVGIG (reference sequence). The CDR3 spans 13 residues. The ends were cut back, 4 bases at V and 3 bases at J, with 9 bases in the middle. The CDR3 here is CAWTQWYTGELFF. CDR3 DNA, as far as it was read: TGTGCCTGGACCCAGTGGTACACCGGGGAG.

With respect to this clone: The missing CDR3 end, 3 residues past where the read stops, is filled in from the germline J gene. The rearrangement joins TRBV18 to TRBJ2-1; a weak D match, TRBD2 (6 bases). Germline CDR1 reads KGHSH; CDR2 reads LQKENI. V was pared by 4 bases and J by 6 bases, with 10 bases between. The CDR3 extends over 13 amino acids. The CDR3 protein is CASSRGTSNEQFF. Incomplete CDR3 DNA: TGTGCCAGCTCACGGGGGACTTCCAATGAG.

Concerning this clone: The read stops 3 residues short of the end of the CDR3; the missing end is completed from the germline J gene. The chain has TRBV20-1 and TRBJ2-1; 10 positions match TRBD2. Losses at the gene ends were 3 bases for V and 7 bases for J; bases not matched to a gene: 9. Germline CDR1 reads DFQATT; CDR2 reads SNEGSKA (reference sequence). The CDR3 has 15 amino acids. Incomplete CDR3 DNA: TGCAGTGCTAGCCCCAGCGGGAGGGTGGGAAATGAG. It encodes CSASPSGRVGNE. In full, the CDR3 reads CSASPSGRVGNEQFF.

Of note for this clone: The CDR3 extends 3 residues past the end of the read, so its final part is completed from the germline J gene. The chain uses TRBV20-1 and TRBJ2-1, with 15 bases that match TRBD2. This CDR3 contains 16 residues. The germline V gene has CDR1 DFQATT and CDR2 SNEGSKA (reference sequence). The trim removed 5 bases at V and 7 bases at J, leaving 9 bases unmatched. The part of the CDR3 DNA that was read is TGCAGTGCTGCTAGAGGACTAGCGGGAGGGTGGAATGAG. It is translated as CSAARGLAGGWNE. The complete CDR3 reads CSAARGLAGGWNEQFF.

Comments on this clone: The CDR3 end falls 3 residues outside the read, so it is completed with the germline J gene. This chain joins TRBV20-1 and TRBJ1-5; perhaps TRBD1 as D (6 bases). Trimming left V 7 bases short and J 4 bases short, with 11 bases between. The CDR3 extends over 12 amino acids. Germline lookup yields CDR1 DFQATT and CDR2 SNEGSKA (reference sequence). Incomplete CDR3 DNA: TGCAGTGGGGGGCAGGGGAATCAGCCC. It is translated as CSGGQGNQP. The full-length CDR3 reads as CSGGQGNQPQHF.

With regard to this clone: The CDR3 extends 3 residues past the end of the read, so its final part is completed from the germline J gene. The chain is built from TRBV2 and TRBJ2-7; 10 bases are a match to TRBD2. This CDR3 contains 16 residues. Looked up from germline, CDR1 is SNHLY and CDR2 is FYNNEI. The junction had 10 bases not matched to a gene; V was cut back by 6 bases and J by 2 bases. This CDR3 is CASRRASGSRAYEQYF. The sequenced part of the CDR3 DNA is TGTGCCAGCAGGCGGGCTAGCGGGAGTCGGGCCTACGAG.